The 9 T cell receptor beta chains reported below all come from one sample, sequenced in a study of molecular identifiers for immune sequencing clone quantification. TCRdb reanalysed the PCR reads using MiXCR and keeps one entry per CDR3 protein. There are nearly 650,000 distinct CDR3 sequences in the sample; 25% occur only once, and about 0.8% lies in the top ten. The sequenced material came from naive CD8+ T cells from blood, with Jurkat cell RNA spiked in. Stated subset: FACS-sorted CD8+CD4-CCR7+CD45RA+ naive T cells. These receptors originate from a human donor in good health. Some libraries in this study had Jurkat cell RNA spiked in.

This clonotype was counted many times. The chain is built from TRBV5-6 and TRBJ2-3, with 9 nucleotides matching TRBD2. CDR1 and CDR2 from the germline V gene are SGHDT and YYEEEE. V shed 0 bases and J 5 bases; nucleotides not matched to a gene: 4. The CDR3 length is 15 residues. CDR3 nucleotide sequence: TGTGCCAGCAGCTTGGAGGTGACTAGCGGAGATACGCAGTATTTT. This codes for CASSLEVTSGDTQYF.

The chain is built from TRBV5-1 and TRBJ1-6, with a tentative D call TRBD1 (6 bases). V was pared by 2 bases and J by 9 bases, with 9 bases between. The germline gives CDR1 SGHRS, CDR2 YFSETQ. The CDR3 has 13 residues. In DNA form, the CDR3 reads TGCGCCAGCAGCTTAGGGGGTAGTTCACCCCTCCACTTT. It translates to CASSLGGSSPLHF.

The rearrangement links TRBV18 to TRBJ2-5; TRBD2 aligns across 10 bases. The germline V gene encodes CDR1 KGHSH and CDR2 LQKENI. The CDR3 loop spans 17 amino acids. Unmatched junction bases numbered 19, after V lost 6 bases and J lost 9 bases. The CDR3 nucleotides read TGTGCCAGCTCGTTAGCGGGGGGCGCAAGGACCCAAGCGCCCCAGTACTTC. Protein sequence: CASSLAGGARTQAPQYF.

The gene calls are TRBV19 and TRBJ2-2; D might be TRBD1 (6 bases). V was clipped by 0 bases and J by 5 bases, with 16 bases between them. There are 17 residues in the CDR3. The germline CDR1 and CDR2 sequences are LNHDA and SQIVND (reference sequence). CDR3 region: CASSIDAETGLTGELFF. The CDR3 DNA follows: TGTGCCAGTAGTATAGATGCCGAGACAGGTCTGACCGGGGAGCTGTTTTTT.

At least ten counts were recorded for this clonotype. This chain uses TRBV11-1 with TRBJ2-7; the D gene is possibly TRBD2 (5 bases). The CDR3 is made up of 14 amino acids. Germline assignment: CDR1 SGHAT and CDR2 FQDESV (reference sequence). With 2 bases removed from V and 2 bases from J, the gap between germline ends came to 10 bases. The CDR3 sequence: CASSLYGDTYEQYF. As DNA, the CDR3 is TGTGCCAGCAGCTTATACGGGGATACCTACGAGCAGTACTTC.

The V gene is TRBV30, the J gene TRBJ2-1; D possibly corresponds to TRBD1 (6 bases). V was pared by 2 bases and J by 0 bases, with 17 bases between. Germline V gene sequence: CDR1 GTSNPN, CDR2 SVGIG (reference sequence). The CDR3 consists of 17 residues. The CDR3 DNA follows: TGTGCCTGGAGTTGGGGGCCCCAGCAGAGCTCCTACAATGAGCAGTTCTTC. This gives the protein CAWSWGPQQSSYNEQFF.

CDR3 loop: CSARDLSANYGYTF. The CDR3 DNA reads TGCAGTGCTAGAGATTTGTCGGCAAACTATGGCTACACCTTC. V and J are TRBV20-1 and TRBJ1-2; D unresolved. The CDR3 is 14 residues long. V shed 0 bases and J shed 2 bases, with 10 bases lying between them. The V gene's germline CDR1 is DFQATT and CDR2 SNEGSKA (reference sequence).

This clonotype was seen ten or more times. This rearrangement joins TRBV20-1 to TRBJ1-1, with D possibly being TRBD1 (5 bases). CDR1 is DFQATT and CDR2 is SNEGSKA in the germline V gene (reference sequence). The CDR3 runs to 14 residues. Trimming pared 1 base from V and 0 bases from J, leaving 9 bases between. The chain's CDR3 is CSARGDAMNTEAFF. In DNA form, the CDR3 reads TGCAGTGCTAGAGGGGACGCCATGAACACTGAAGCTTTCTTT.

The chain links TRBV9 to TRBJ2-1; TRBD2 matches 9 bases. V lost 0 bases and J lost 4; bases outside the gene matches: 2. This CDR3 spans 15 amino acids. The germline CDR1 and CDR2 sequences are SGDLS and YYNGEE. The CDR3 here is CASSVDSGSYNEQFF. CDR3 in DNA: TGTGCCAGCAGCGTAGATAGCGGGAGTTACAATGAGCAGTTCTTC.